This T cell receptor beta chain was recorded in a study of Graves' ophthalmopathy and Graves' hyperthyroidism. About this clonotype itself: Its target is unknown.

Newly diagnosed, the hyperthyroidism patients had under 2 months' duration and were aged 18 to 65. Among the exclusions were patients with other autoimmune diseases, uncontrolled infections, pregnancy or lactation. With 6 bases clipped from V and 0 bases from J, the junction kept 4 bases outside the gene matches. Per germline, CDR1 SQVTM and CDR2 ANQGSEA. The CDR3 length is 15 residues. RNA transcripts served as template for amplifying TCR beta CDR3 sequences. In the first round, RT-PCR was carried out with HTBI primers, and a multiplex PCR formed the second round. TCRdb analysed the multiplex PCR reads with MiXCR anew, one entry per CDR3 protein. The sample lists a few hundred thousand distinct CDR3 sequences; less than 45% were seen once. Regarding the study as a whole: Most thyroid clonotypes with frequency above 0.001 were detected in blood too.

The sample was peripheral blood or thyroid tissue (not recorded which). The TCR sequence derives from an adult man with Graves' hyperthyroidism. The V call is TRBV29-1, the J call TRBJ2-6; 8 bases are shared with TRBD1. CDR3 sequence reads: CSVNRGSSGANVLTF. CDR3 sequence (DNA): TGCAGCGTGAACAGGGGGAGCTCTGGGGCCAACGTCCTGACTTTC.